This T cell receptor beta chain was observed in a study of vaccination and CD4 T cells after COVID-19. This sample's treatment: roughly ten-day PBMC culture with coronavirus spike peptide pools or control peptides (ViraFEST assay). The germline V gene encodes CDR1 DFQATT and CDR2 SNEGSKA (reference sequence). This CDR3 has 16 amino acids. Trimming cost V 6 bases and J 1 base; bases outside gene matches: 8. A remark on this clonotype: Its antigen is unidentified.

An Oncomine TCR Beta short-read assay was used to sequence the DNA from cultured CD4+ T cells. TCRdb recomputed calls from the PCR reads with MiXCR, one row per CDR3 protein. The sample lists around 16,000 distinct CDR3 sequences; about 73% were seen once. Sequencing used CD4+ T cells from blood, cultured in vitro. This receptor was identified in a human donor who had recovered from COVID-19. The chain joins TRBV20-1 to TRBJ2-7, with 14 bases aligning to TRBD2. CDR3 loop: CSASGTSGSSSYEQYF. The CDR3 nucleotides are TGCAGTGCCTCCGGGACTAGCGGGAGTTCTTCCTACGAGCAGTACTTC.